This TCR beta chain came from a study of CD8+ T cells in alopecia areata. Specimens obtained from alopecia areata patients comprised lesional scalp punch biopsies and peripheral blood. V dropped 0 bases and J dropped 2 bases, with 8 bases sitting between them. From germline, CDR1 is GTSNPN and CDR2 SVGIG (reference sequence). The CDR3 is 13 residues long. Following RNA extraction, reverse transcription yielded cDNA that acted as the sequencing template. Measured with immunoSEQ multiplex PCR; TCRdb has only the in-frame clones, and not every one. Here the sample spans 150,000 or so clones, less than 75% being singletons.

This TCR derives from a human donor with alopecia areata. The sample was CD8+ T cells sorted from blood, taken at week 0. V gene TRBV30 combines with J gene TRBJ2-7, with unresolved D. This chain's CDR3 is CAWSVFLTYEQYF. CDR3 bases: TGTGCCTGGAGTGTGTTTCTCACCTACGAGCAGTACTTC.